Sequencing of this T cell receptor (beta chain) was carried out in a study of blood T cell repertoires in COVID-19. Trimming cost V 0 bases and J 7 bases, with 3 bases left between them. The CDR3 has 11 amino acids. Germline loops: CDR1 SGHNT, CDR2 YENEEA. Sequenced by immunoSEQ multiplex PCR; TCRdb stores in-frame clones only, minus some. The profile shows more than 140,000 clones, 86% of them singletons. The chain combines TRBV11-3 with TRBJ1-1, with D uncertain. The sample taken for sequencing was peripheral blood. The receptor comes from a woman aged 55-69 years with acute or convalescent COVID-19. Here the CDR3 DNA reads TGTGCCAGCAGCTTAGACAGTGAAGCTTTCTTT. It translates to CASSLDSEAFF.